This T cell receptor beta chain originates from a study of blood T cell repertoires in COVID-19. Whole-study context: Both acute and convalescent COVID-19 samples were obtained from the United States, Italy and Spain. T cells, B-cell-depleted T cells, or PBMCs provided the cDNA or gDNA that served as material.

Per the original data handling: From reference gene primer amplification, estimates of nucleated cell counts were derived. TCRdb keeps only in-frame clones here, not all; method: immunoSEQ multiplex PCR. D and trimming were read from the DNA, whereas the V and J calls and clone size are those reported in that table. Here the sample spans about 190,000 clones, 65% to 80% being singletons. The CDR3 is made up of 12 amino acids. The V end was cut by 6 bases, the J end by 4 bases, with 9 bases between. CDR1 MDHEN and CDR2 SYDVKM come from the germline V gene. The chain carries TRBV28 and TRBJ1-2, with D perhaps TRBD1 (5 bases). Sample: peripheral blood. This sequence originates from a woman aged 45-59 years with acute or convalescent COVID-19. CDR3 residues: CASRQARYGYTF. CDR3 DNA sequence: TGTGCCAGCAGACAGGCCCGCTATGGCTACACCTTC.